Listed below are T cell receptor beta chains from one sample, sequenced in a study of blood T cells in healthy people across ages. MiXCR was run by TCRdb on the 5' RACE reads, yielding one entry per CDR3 protein. The table lists about 780,000 distinct CDR3 sequences, around half of them singletons. Sequences were obtained from blood. The receptors here all came from a man older than 75 in good health. Both conserved end residues are part of each CDR3. D genes are given only for firm matches. A clone size is listed for some rows: how often the clone was seen (once, few, many), or a class if it is expanded.

TRBV20-1	.	TRBJ2-3	.	TGCAGTGCTAGCCCCAGCACAGATACGCAGTATTTT	CSASPSTDTQYF
TRBV5-6	TRBD2	TRBJ2-7	.	TGTGCCAGCAGCAGCGGGACGTACAGCTCCTACGAGCAGTACTTC	CASSSGTYSSYEQYF
TRBV5-1	TRBD1	TRBJ2-7	few	TGCGCCAGCAGCTTGGACAGGGGTATGGCCCACAATGAGCAGTACTTC	CASSLDRGMAHNEQYF
TRBV20-1	.	TRBJ2-5	.	TGCAGTGCATTCCCGGGGGCGGGAGAAGAGACCCAGTACTTC	CSAFPGAGEETQYF
TRBV29-1	.	TRBJ1-1	.	TGCAGCGCAAAAGCCAACAGTCCGAACACTGAAGCTTTCTTT	CSAKANSPNTEAFF
TRBV20-1	TRBD2	TRBJ2-7	.	TGCAGTGCTAGAGGGCGACTAGCGGGATACGAGCAGTACTTC	CSARGRLAGYEQYF
TRBV28	.	TRBJ1-5	few	TGTGCCAGCAGTTTGGGGACGAGTCGCCAGCCCCAGCATTTT	CASSLGTSRQPQHF
TRBV12-3/TRBV12-4	.	TRBJ2-7	few	TGTGCCAGCAGCCTTAAGGAAGGGACCGAGCAGTACTTC	CASSLKEGTEQYF
TRBV29-1	.	TRBJ2-1	.	TGCAGCGCAAAAGACAGTTACAATGAGCAGTTCTTC	CSAKDSYNEQFF
TRBV13	.	TRBJ2-7	.	TGTGCCAGCAGTATCACAGTCTCCTACGAGCAGTACTTC	CASSITVSYEQYF
TRBV7-3	.	TRBJ1-1	many	TGTGCCAGCAGTTCACAGGGGAACACTGAAGCTTTCTTT	CASSSQGNTEAFF
TRBV11-2	.	TRBJ2-5	.	TGTGCCAACACCTTTGCGGCTCGGGGGGAGACCCAGTACTTC	CANTFAARGETQYF
TRBV12-3/TRBV12-4	TRBD2	TRBJ2-7	few	TGTGCCAGCAGTTTAACGGGGGGGGAGGACGAGCAGTACTTC	CASSLTGGEDEQYF
TRBV5-1	TRBD2	TRBJ2-3	.	TGCGCCAGCGGCTCGACTAGCGGGAACACAGATACGCAGTATTTT	CASGSTSGNTDTQYF
TRBV12-3/TRBV12-4	.	TRBJ2-5	.	TGTGCCAGCAGTTTAACGGGCCCGTTGCAGTACTTC	CASSLTGPLQYF
TRBV10-2	TRBD1	TRBJ2-7	many	TGCGCCAGCAGTGACCGGGTCCGGGACAGGAGTTACGAGCAGTACTTC	CASSDRVRDRSYEQYF
TRBV29-1	TRBD2	TRBJ2-5	.	TGCAGCGGATCGGCGGGAGGGCAAGAGACCCAGTACTTC	CSGSAGGQETQYF
TRBV20-1	TRBD1	TRBJ2-5	.	TGCAGTGCTTCCCGGACAGGGGTGGAGACCCAGTACTTC	CSASRTGVETQYF
TRBV5-1	.	TRBJ2-7	.	TGCGCCAGCAGCTTGGAGGGACTCCAATCCTACGAGCAGTACTTC	CASSLEGLQSYEQYF
TRBV3-1	TRBD2	TRBJ2-1	.	TGTGCCAGCAGCCAAGATCTTAGACTAGCGGGGAACAGGGAGCAGTTCTTC	CASSQDLRLAGNREQFF
TRBV5-1	TRBD1	TRBJ1-1	few	TGCGCCAGCAGCTCCGACAGGGTTTCGAACACTGAAGCTTTCTTT	CASSSDRVSNTEAFF
TRBV29-1	.	TRBJ2-7	.	TGCAGCGTTGCGGCAGGGGCAGGGTACTACGAGCAGTACTTC	CSVAAGAGYYEQYF
TRBV15	.	TRBJ2-1	many	TGTGCCACCAGCGGGGAAGACACGAGCTCCTACAATGAGCAGTTCTTC	CATSGEDTSSYNEQFF
TRBV5-1	.	TRBJ2-5	.	TGCGCCAGCAGCTTGGCTGGGGGGTCGGAGGCCCAGTACTTC	CASSLAGGSEAQYF
TRBV27	TRBD2	TRBJ2-3	.	TGTGCCGGCATCCGTTCGAGCAGGGGACTAGCGGGCACTTATACGCAGTATTTT	CAGIRSSRGLAGTYTQYF
TRBV14	TRBD2	TRBJ2-7	.	TGTGCCAGCAGCCAAGATCGGACTAGCGGGAACGAGCAGTACTTC	CASSQDRTSGNEQYF
TRBV30	.	TRBJ1-5	.	TGTGCCCGGAGTGTATCGGGCGATCAGCCCCAGCATTTT	CARSVSGDQPQHF
TRBV12-3/TRBV12-4	.	TRBJ1-1	.	TGTGCCAGCATACTGGGAGGGGGGAACACTGAAGCTTTCTTT	CASILGGGNTEAFF
TRBV7-3	TRBD2	TRBJ2-1	.	TGTGCCAGCAGTATTAGCGGGGGGTTGGATGAGCAGTTCTTC	CASSISGGLDEQFF
TRBV20-1	.	TRBJ2-7	.	TGCAGTGCTCGACGTTTGTCGTCCGGTTTTACCTACGAGCAGTACTTC	CSARRLSSGFTYEQYF
TRBV15	.	TRBJ1-2	.	TGTGCCACCAGCAGCTCAGGGGAGGGCTACACCTTC	CATSSSGEGYTF
TRBV6-2/TRBV6-3	.	TRBJ2-7	.	TGTGCCAGCAGTTACGCGGGGTCCGAGCAGTACTTC	CASSYAGSEQYF
TRBV6-6	.	TRBJ2-3	.	TGTGCCAGCAGTTATAGGCGAGAGGACGCGCAGTATTTT	CASSYRREDAQYF
TRBV10-3	TRBD1	TRBJ2-7	few	TGTGCCATCAGTGAGCCATACAGGGGGCTTTACGAGCAGTACTTC	CAISEPYRGLYEQYF
TRBV7-2	TRBD2	TRBJ2-5	.	TGTGCCAGCAGCAGCGGGACTGCAGAGACCCAGTACTTC	CASSSGTAETQYF
TRBV12-3/TRBV12-4	.	TRBJ1-1	.	TGTGCCACCAAGCGGCAAATCGGAGACACTGAAGCTTTCTTT	CATKRQIGDTEAFF
TRBV5-1	.	TRBJ2-7	few	TGCGCCAGCAGCTTTCGGCCACCTACCTACGAGCAGTACTTC	CASSFRPPTYEQYF
TRBV29-1	TRBD2	TRBJ2-7	.	TGCAGCGTTGCCCCGGGACTAGCGGTCTCCTACGAGCAGTACTTC	CSVAPGLAVSYEQYF
TRBV20-1	.	TRBJ2-5	.	TGCTGTGCTAGCTGGGAGACCCAGTACTTC	CCASWETQYF
TRBV28	TRBD1	TRBJ2-4	.	TGTGCCAGCAGCTTGCGGACAGGGGGCGCGTACTTC	CASSLRTGGAYF